These 16 T cell receptor beta chains originate from one sample sequenced in a study of blood T cell repertoires in COVID-19. Data came from immunoSEQ multiplex PCR; TCRdb stores just in-frame clones and leaves some out. The table lists under 75,000 clones, 86% of them singletons. Sequencing was carried out using peripheral blood. The receptor set was obtained from a young man with acute or convalescent COVID-19.

The V gene is TRBV7-9, the J gene TRBJ2-3, with 8 positions matching TRBD1. Trimming cost V 2 bases and J 4 bases; bases outside gene matches: 2. This CDR3 contains 14 residues. Germline V gene sequence: CDR1 SEHNR, CDR2 FQNEAQ (reference sequence). The CDR3 is CASSLTGGADTQYF. The CDR3 coding sequence is TGTGCCAGCAGCTTAACAGGGGGAGCAGATACGCAGTATTTT.

The J gene is TRBJ1-2, the V gene TRBV3-1 (or the pseudogene TRBV3-2); D unclear. This CDR3 is built from 12 residues. V was cut by 1 base and J by 6 bases, with 6 bases left in between. Germline CDR1 is LGHDT and CDR2 is YNNKEL (reference sequence). The CDR3 loop is CASSQAQNGYTF. CDR3 coding DNA: TGTGCCAGCAGCCAAGCCCAGAATGGCTACACCTTC.

The chain carries TRBV7-6 and TRBJ1-3; D might be TRBD1 (5 bases). The germline V gene has CDR1 SGHVS and CDR2 FNYEAQ. This CDR3 region has 16 residues. Trimming stripped 6 bases from V and 2 bases from J, with 17 bases between. In DNA, the CDR3 is TGTGCCAGCAGTTATACGGGAGGGACCGCTGGAAACACCATATATTTT. It is translated as CASSYTGGTAGNTIYF.

This clone was seen a few times. The chain employs TRBV6-6 and TRBJ1-5; a weak D match, TRBD1 (6 bases). Germline V CDR1 and CDR2: MNHNY, SVGAGI (reference sequence). V was clipped by 7 bases and J by 3 bases, with 16 bases between them. CDR3 length equals 15 residues. Here the CDR3 reads CASTPRGQLNQPQHF. CDR3 nucleotide sequence: TGTGCCAGCACCCCTCGTGGACAGCTCAATCAGCCCCAGCATTTT.

The CDR3 region has the DNA TGCGCCAGCAGCTTTGGGGAGATAATGAACACTGAAGCTTTCTTT. It specifies CASSFGEIMNTEAFF. This chain links TRBV5-1 with TRBJ1-1, with no clear D. The germline gives CDR1 SGHRS, CDR2 YFSETQ. CDR3 length: 15 amino acids. V was cut by 2 bases and J by 0 bases, with 11 bases left in between.

This clone appeared once. The chain recombines TRBV2 with TRBJ2-3; D is uncertain. The V and J ends lost 3 bases and 6 bases respectively, with 7 bases between them. The CDR3 loop spans 12 amino acids. Looked up from germline, CDR1 is SNHLY and CDR2 is FYNNEI. DNA of the CDR3: TGTGCCAGCAGTGACGACAATGATACGCAGTATTTT. Encoded protein: CASSDDNDTQYF.

This rearrangement joins TRBV9 to TRBJ1-1, with 7 positions matching TRBD1. J lost 5 bases, V lost 6 bases, and 10 bases had no gene match. The CDR3 extends over 14 amino acids. Germline V CDR1 and CDR2: SGDLS, YYNGEE. CDR3 loop: CASNPTGQVTEAFF. CDR3 DNA: TGTGCCAGCAACCCGACAGGGCAGGTAACTGAAGCTTTCTTT.

This rearrangement joins TRBV3-1 (or the pseudogene TRBV3-2) to TRBJ1-6; D is undetermined. The V and J ends lost 0 bases and 10 bases respectively, with 10 bases between them. CDR1 LGHDT and CDR2 YNNKEL come from the germline V gene (reference sequence). The CDR3 runs to 14 residues. The CDR3 region has the DNA TGTGCCAGCAGCCAAGATGTGGCGGGGTCACCCCTCCACTTT. Translating it yields CASSQDVAGSPLHF.

CDR3 sequence (DNA): TGTGCCACCGTTGTGGGCTTCAGCAATCAGCCCCAGCATTTT. Its protein product is CATVVGFSNQPQHF. The V call is TRBV6-5, the J call TRBJ1-5; D is undetermined. CDR3 length: 14 residues. The germline V and J ends were trimmed by 10 bases and 1 base, with 14 bases remaining between them. Germline loops: CDR1 MNHEY, CDR2 SVGAGI.

The CDR3 spells CASSPQGGQNYNEQFF. The CDR3 DNA sequence: TGTGCCAGCTCACCACAAGGGGGACAGAACTACAATGAGCAGTTCTTC. V gene TRBV18 combines with J gene TRBJ2-1; 7 bases fit TRBD1. This CDR3 has 16 residues. Germline loops: CDR1 KGHSH, CDR2 LQKENI. V shed 1 base and J 3 bases; nucleotides not matched to a gene: 6.

The CDR3 region is CATSRDPGQPQHF. CDR3 DNA: TGTGCCACCAGCAGAGATCCGGGTCAGCCCCAGCATTTT. V gene TRBV15 combines with J gene TRBJ1-5; the D is unclear. The CDR3 runs to 13 residues. Germline-derived CDR1 and CDR2 are LNHNV and YYDKDF (reference sequence). Trimming cost V 0 bases and J 6 bases, with 6 bases left between them.

The genes are TRBV5-6 and TRBJ1-6; TRBD1 agrees at 7 bases. The V gene's germline CDR1 is SGHDT and CDR2 YYEEEE. CDR3 size: 15 residues. J lost 8 bases, V lost 0 bases, and 5 bases had no gene match. CDR3 in DNA: TGTGCCAGCAGCTTGGACAGGGGTGGGCATTCACCCCTCCACTTT. Translated, it gives CASSLDRGGHSPLHF.

This clone was picked up a small number of times. V is TRBV6-5 and J is TRBJ2-7, with D unresolved. This CDR3 has 14 residues. Per germline, CDR1 MNHEY and CDR2 SVGAGI. Trimming took off 9 bases at V and 3 bases at J, with 18 bases between the two ends. The DNA for the CDR3 is TGTGCCAGATCCCCCCCACATAAGAACTACGAGCAGTACGTC. Translation gives CARSPPHKNYEQYV.

J is TRBJ1-6 and V is TRBV3-1 (or the pseudogene TRBV3-2); D gene uncertain. CDR3 size: 16 residues. In germline, CDR1 is LGHDT, CDR2 YNNKEL (reference sequence). The V gene lost 0 bases and the J gene lost 13 bases, with 19 bases spanning the gap. CDR3 region: CASSQDWRVSFSPLHF. DNA for the CDR3: TGTGCCAGCAGCCAAGATTGGAGAGTCTCCTTTTCTCCCCTCCACTTT.

The CDR3 here is CATSTRTGIYEQYF. The CDR3 region has the DNA TGTGCCACCAGCACGAGGACAGGGATCTACGAGCAGTACTTC. J is TRBJ2-7 and V is TRBV15; TRBD1 matches at 8 bases. Germline CDR1 reads LNHNV; CDR2 reads YYDKDF (reference sequence). This CDR3 region has 14 residues. Unmatched junction bases numbered 5, after V lost 4 bases and J lost 3 bases.

This chain links TRBV19 with TRBJ2-3; D is perhaps TRBD2 (6 bases). Deletions cut 5 bases from V and 9 bases from J, with 15 bases between. The CDR3 covers 13 residues. Germline CDR1 reads LNHDA; CDR2 reads SQIVND (reference sequence). CDR3 DNA sequence: TGTGCCAGTAGTCCCCCAGAGGGAGGAACGCAGTATTTT. This codes for CASSPPEGGTQYF.